A single sample is the source of the 27 T cell receptor beta chains below, sequenced in a study of T cells in localized non-small cell lung cancer. The data were produced by immunoSEQ multiplex PCR, yet TCRdb's version contains in-frame clones alone and is incomplete. The sample consists of over 30,000 clones, over 75% of them appearing once. The starting material was peripheral blood, obtained before any cancer treatment. All receptors derive from an older male donor with stage III lung adenocarcinoma.

This clone was counted a single time. V gene TRBV6-5 combines with J gene TRBJ1-5, with D tentatively TRBD1 (5 bases). Germline CDR1 and CDR2: MNHEY and SVGAGI. CDR3 length: 15 amino acids. Trimming left V 6 bases short and J 0 bases short, with 12 bases between. CDR3 sequence (DNA): TGTGCCAGCAGCCTTGACAGTTATAGCAATCAGCCCCAGCATTTT. The encoded protein is CASSLDSYSNQPQHF.

The J gene is TRBJ2-3, the V gene TRBV20-1; 7 bases line up with TRBD2. Germline V gene data show CDR1 as DFQATT and CDR2 as SNEGSKA (reference sequence). V lost 6 bases to trimming and J lost 6 bases; unmatched junction nucleotides: 3. The CDR3 covers 11 residues. This chain's CDR3 is CSAAGVDTQYF. The CDR3 nucleotides read TGCAGTGCCGCGGGGGTGGATACGCAGTATTTT.

The rearrangement links TRBV7-9 to TRBJ1-1, with no clear D. The ends were cut back, 5 bases at V and 6 bases at J, with 19 bases in the middle. Per the germline V gene, CDR1 is SEHNR and CDR2 is FQNEAQ (reference sequence). This CDR3 region has 15 residues. As DNA, the CDR3 is TGTGCCAGCAGCGCTAAGGTTTCTGGGATATCTGAAGCTTTCTTT. It encodes CASSAKVSGISEAFF.

The sample holds one count of this clone. This chain links TRBV19 with TRBJ2-1; unclear D gene. V was cut by 6 bases and J by 4 bases, with 4 bases left in between. Looked up from germline, CDR1 is LNHDA and CDR2 is SQIVND (reference sequence). The CDR3 totals 11 residues. The DNA of the CDR3 is TGTGCCAGTAGAGCTTACAATGAGCAGTTCTTC. This translates into CASRAYNEQFF.

V is TRBV11-2 and J is TRBJ2-3; 9 positions match TRBD1. CDR1 is SGHAT and CDR2 is FQNNGV in the germline V gene. Unmatched junction bases numbered 11, after V lost 10 bases and J lost 6 bases. This CDR3 spans 14 amino acids. The CDR3 coding sequence is TGTGCCACATCCCGGGACAGGGTTGTTGATACGCAGTATTTT. Protein: CATSRDRVVDTQYF.

J is TRBJ1-2 and V is TRBV7-8; weak D call: TRBD1 (5 bases). Germline CDR1 SGHVS, CDR2 FQNEAQ. Trimming removed 3 bases at V and 7 bases at J, with 12 bases between. The CDR3 is made up of 13 amino acids. CDR3 coding DNA: TGTGCCAGCAGCTTTAGCAGGGCCTCTGGCTACACCTTC. As protein: CASSFSRASGYTF.

V and J are TRBV6-5 and TRBJ2-6; D unresolved. The V gene lost 8 bases and the J gene lost 2 bases, with 10 bases spanning the gap. CDR1 MNHEY and CDR2 SVGAGI come from the germline V gene. This CDR3 spans 14 amino acids. CDR3 residues: CASSEPTGANVLTF. The CDR3 DNA reads as TGTGCCAGCTCGGAGCCCACTGGGGCCAACGTCCTGACTTTC.

This rearrangement joins TRBV13 to TRBJ2-1; D is unresolved. The germline V and J ends were trimmed by 2 bases and 3 bases, with 20 bases remaining between them. CDR3 size: 18 residues. CDR1 and CDR2 from the germline V gene are PRHDT and FYEKMQ (reference sequence). This CDR3 is CASSLKGSLLGIYNEQFF. CDR3 sequence (DNA): TGTGCCAGCAGCTTAAAAGGCAGCCTTTTGGGAATCTACAATGAGCAGTTCTTC.

The V gene is TRBV6-4, the J gene TRBJ2-1, with a possible D match to TRBD2 (5 bases). The V end lost 3 bases, the J end lost 2 bases, and 11 bases lay between the germline ends. The CDR3 covers 15 residues. Germline values: CDR1 MRHNA, CDR2 SNTAGT. This CDR3 reads CASSDNLAPYNEQFF. The CDR3 coding sequence is TGTGCCAGCAGTGATAACCTAGCCCCCTACAATGAGCAGTTCTTC.

This chain connects TRBV19 to TRBJ1-5; D possibly corresponds to TRBD1 (5 bases). The length of the CDR3 is 15 residues. V lost 0 bases and J 6 bases, leaving 12 bases between the germline ends. Germline assignment: CDR1 LNHDA and CDR2 SQIVND (reference sequence). The CDR3 DNA sequence: TGTGCCAGTAGTATAGATCCGGGAAGGGGTCAGCCCCAGCATTTT. Translation: CASSIDPGRGQPQHF.

The V and J genes are TRBV29-1 and TRBJ1-5, with 7 bases lining up with TRBD1. Germline-derived CDR1 and CDR2 are SQVTM and ANQGSEA. V lost 6 bases, J lost 0 bases, and 8 bases stayed unmatched. The CDR3 totals 15 residues. CDR3 amino acids: CSVGGTANSNQPQHF. Here the CDR3 DNA reads TGCAGCGTAGGGGGGACAGCTAATAGCAATCAGCCCCAGCATTTT.

The J gene is TRBJ1-1, the V gene TRBV6-6, with a tentative D call TRBD1 (6 bases). CDR1 is MNHNY, CDR2 SVGAGI, per germline (reference sequence). There are 15 residues in the CDR3. V lost 6 bases to trimming and J lost 0 bases, with 14 bases between them. CDR3 sequence reads: CASRNPGHLNTEAFF. The CDR3 DNA sequence: TGTGCCAGCAGAAACCCGGGACACCTGAACACTGAAGCTTTCTTT.

The chain recombines TRBV4-1 with TRBJ1-1, with D perhaps matching TRBD1 (6 bases). The CDR3 covers 16 residues. Trimming pared 4 bases from V and 0 bases from J, leaving 15 bases between. In germline, CDR1 is MGHRA, CDR2 YSYEKL. The CDR3 nucleotides are TGCGCCAGCAGCCTGGGGTCGGGGGCTATGAACACTGAAGCTTTCTTT. Amino acids: CASSLGSGAMNTEAFF.

The rearrangement uses TRBV7-3 and TRBJ1-1, with D perhaps TRBD1 (5 bases). This CDR3 spans 13 amino acids. V lost 5 bases, J lost 4 bases, and 11 bases lay in between. Looked up from germline, CDR1 is SGHTA and CDR2 is FQGTGA. The CDR3 nucleotides are TGTGCCAGCAGCCTCTCAGGGACCACTGAAGCTTTCTTT. It is translated as CASSLSGTTEAFF.

The chain employs TRBV7-9 and TRBJ2-7, with no clear D. The length of the CDR3 is 12 residues. V lost 1 base and J 3 bases, leaving 4 bases between the germline ends. Germline V gene lookup returns CDR1 SEHNR and CDR2 FQNEAQ (reference sequence). CDR3 nucleotide sequence: TGTGCCAGCAGCTTAGAGTTCTACGAGCAGTACTTC. This sequence encodes CASSLEFYEQYF.

The chain carries TRBV11-3 and TRBJ1-1; 9 nucleotides line up with TRBD1. The CDR3 has 14 amino acids. The germline CDR1 and CDR2 sequences are SGHNT and YENEEA. The V gene end was trimmed by 1 base and the J gene end by 8 bases; junction bases not matched to a gene: 5. CDR3: CASSLGGQGTEAFF. For the CDR3, the DNA is TGTGCCAGCAGCTTAGGGGGACAGGGCACCGAAGCTTTCTTT.

The DNA for the CDR3 is TGCGCCAGCAGCTTGGATGCAAACACTGAAGCTTTCTTT. It yields the protein CASSLDANTEAFF. The chain links TRBV5-1 to TRBJ1-1; D not certain. The germline V and J ends were trimmed by 0 bases and 2 bases, with 5 bases remaining between them. Germline-derived CDR1 and CDR2 are SGHRS and YFSETQ. The CDR3 is 13 residues long.

CDR3 sequence (DNA): TGTGCCAGTAGTATCCGGGCAGGCAAAGAGACCCAGTACTTC. This encodes CASSIRAGKETQYF. This chain joins TRBV19 and TRBJ2-5; no clear D. The length of the CDR3 is 14 residues. Germline CDR1 reads LNHDA; CDR2 reads SQIVND (reference sequence). Trimming removed 3 bases from V and 3 bases from J, with 11 bases in between.

The chain couples TRBV9 to TRBJ2-5; a weak D match, TRBD2 (6 bases). The CDR3 runs to 15 residues. V lost 6 bases and J 2 bases, leaving 17 bases between the germline ends. The germline V gene has CDR1 SGDLS and CDR2 YYNGEE. The CDR3 DNA sequence: TGTGCCAGCACCGGCAGCGGGCAAACTCAAGAGACCCAGTACTTC. Translated, it gives CASTGSGQTQETQYF.

The chain couples TRBV19 to TRBJ2-7; 9 nucleotides line up with TRBD1. Looked up from germline, CDR1 is LNHDA and CDR2 is SQIVND (reference sequence). CDR3 length equals 14 residues. V shed 1 base and J 4 bases; nucleotides not matched to a gene: 2. CDR3 protein: CASSIGQGDYEQYF. The CDR3 DNA is TGTGCCAGTAGTATAGGACAGGGGGATTACGAGCAGTACTTC.

This sequence joins TRBV25-1 and TRBJ2-7; D remains ambiguous. CDR1 and CDR2 from the germline V gene are MGHDK and SYGVNS. This CDR3 has 12 residues. V lost 3 bases to trimming and J lost 1 base, with 4 bases between them. DNA for the CDR3: TGTGCCAGCAGTGAGGGATCCTACGAGCAGTACTTC. This gives the protein CASSEGSYEQYF.

The chain carries TRBV9 and TRBJ2-7, with D perhaps TRBD2 (6 bases). V dropped 5 bases and J dropped 4 bases, with 19 bases sitting between them. Germline V CDR1 and CDR2: SGDLS, YYNGEE. The CDR3 is made up of 15 amino acids. The CDR3 region is CASSNPLRGKYEQYF. The DNA of the CDR3 is TGTGCCAGCAGTAACCCTCTTCGGGGGAAGTACGAGCAGTACTTC.

The chain has TRBV15 and TRBJ2-7, with D possibly matching TRBD2 (5 bases). V was pared by 4 bases and J by 3 bases, with 7 bases between. This CDR3 is 12 amino acids long. Germline V CDR1 and CDR2: LNHNV, YYDKDF (reference sequence). The CDR3 DNA follows: TGTGCCACCAGCACCGACTACTACGAGCAGTACTTC. It codes for CATSTDYYEQYF.

J is TRBJ2-2 and V is TRBV7-9, with TRBD2 matching 12 bases. This CDR3 is built from 19 residues. The J segment lost 5 bases and the V segment lost 5 bases, leaving 15 bases of the junction unmatched. The germline gives CDR1 SEHNR, CDR2 FQNEAQ (reference sequence). For the CDR3, the DNA is TGTGCCAGCAGCCTTACCTCGACTAGCGGGAGTGGTACGACCGGGGAGCTGTTTTTT. As protein: CASSLTSTSGSGTTGELFF.

The rearrangement uses TRBV9 and TRBJ1-5, with TRBD1 identical over 10 bases. V gave up 3 bases and J gave up 11 bases; unmatched junction bases: 8. Germline V gene sequence: CDR1 SGDLS, CDR2 YYNGEE. This CDR3 spans 14 amino acids. The CDR3 loop is CASSARDRGPTQHF. The DNA of the CDR3 is TGTGCCAGCAGCGCCAGGGACAGGGGTCCGACCCAGCATTTT.

The chain has TRBV5-6 and TRBJ2-7; D gene uncertain. Trimming shortened V by 1 base and J by 2 bases, and 13 bases separated the two germline ends. The CDR3 contains 15 residues. Per the germline V gene, CDR1 is SGHDT and CDR2 is YYEEEE. As DNA, the CDR3 is TGTGCCAGCAGCTTGCCGGGCCCGCGAGCCTACGAGCAGTACTTC. It yields the protein CASSLPGPRAYEQYF.

J is TRBJ2-1 and V is TRBV7-2, with D maybe TRBD1 (5 bases). From germline, CDR1 is SGHTA and CDR2 FQGNSA. CDR3 length: 13 amino acids. V gave up 5 bases and J gave up 10 bases, with 15 bases separating them. The CDR3 nucleotides are TGTGCCAGCAGCGCCAACGTACCAGGGGAGCAGTTCTTC. Protein product: CASSANVPGEQFF.